This T cell receptor (beta chain) is from a study of monozygotic twins with inflammatory bowel disease. Points from the study as a whole: Sharing of clonotypes with others was lower in IBD patients than in healthy twins, and this was especially so with disease activity.

In the case of this clonotype: Its target is not known.

cDNA for TCRalpha and TCRbeta was amplified by nested PCRs of roughly 17 then nine to ten cycles. TCRdb re-called the 5' RACE reads and gives one entry per CDR3 protein, without DNA. Its table lists approximately 210,000 distinct CDR3 sequences. The CDR3 has 17 amino acids. Germline V gene data show CDR1 as SGHRS and CDR2 as YFSETQ. Someone took a roughly 2.7 ml blood sample from each of the donors. The sequencing input was blood. The chain has TRBV5-1 and TRBJ2-7; TCRdb's assignment of TRBD1 cannot be checked, as there is no DNA. This sequence was found in a human donor with ulcerative colitis or Crohn's disease, or a healthy co-twin of an affected twin (not recorded which). The CDR3 is CASSLPKAGRTSYEQYF.